This is a list of T cell receptor beta chains from one sample in a study of tumor and adjacent non-tumor tissue in lung cancer. Each CDR3 protein is one row after TCRdb ran MiXCR on the multiplex PCR reads. The data show roughly 81,000 distinct CDR3 sequences, roughly two thirds seen once. Sequencing was performed on lung tumor tissue. Receptors were obtained from a man aged 65 to 85 with non-small cell lung cancer. The CDR3 runs from the conserved cysteine through the conserved F or W. The D gene is left open where the match is weak. Clone size is stated in some rows and not others, as once, few, many or a class when expanded.

D gene: TRBD1; V gene: TRBV12-3/TRBV12-4; J gene: TRBJ1-3; clone size: -; CDR3 protein: CASNPGQGHTIYF; CDR3 DNA: TGTGCCAGCAATCCCGGACAGGGTCACACCATATATTTT
D gene: -; V gene: TRBV28; J gene: TRBJ1-6; clone size: -; CDR3 protein: CAGSTTALLVQYDSPLHF; CDR3 DNA: TGTGCCGGCAGTACTACCGCCCTGCTGGTACAGTATGATTCACCCCTCCACTTT
D gene: -; V gene: TRBV6-1; J gene: TRBJ2-3; clone size: -; CDR3 protein: CASSYRETTDAQYF; CDR3 DNA: TGTGCCAGCAGTTATCGGGAGACCACAGATGCGCAGTATTTT
D gene: TRBD1; V gene: TRBV13; J gene: TRBJ2-6; clone size: -; CDR3 protein: CGSNDRAGANVLTF; CDR3 DNA: TGTGGCAGCAATGACAGGGCTGGGGCCAACGTCCTGACTTTC
D gene: -; V gene: TRBV4-2; J gene: TRBJ2-1; clone size: -; CDR3 protein: CASSQAASSRGEQFF; CDR3 DNA: TGTGCCAGCAGCCAAGCGGCTAGCAGTAGAGGCGAGCAGTTCTTC
D gene: TRBD1; V gene: TRBV6-1; J gene: TRBJ2-5; clone size: -; CDR3 protein: CASNRQGHKTLYF; CDR3 DNA: TGTGCCAGCAATCGACAGGGCCACAAGACCCTGTACTTC
D gene: -; V gene: TRBV7-9; J gene: TRBJ1-2; clone size: many; CDR3 protein: CASSPKGFNYGYTF; CDR3 DNA: TGTGCCAGCAGCCCCAAGGGGTTTAACTATGGCTACACCTTC
D gene: -; V gene: TRBV6-5; J gene: TRBJ2-2; clone size: -; CDR3 protein: CVSSYSRDTGELFF; CDR3 DNA: TGTGTCAGCAGTTACTCCAGGGACACCGGGGAGCTGTTTTTC
D gene: -; V gene: TRBV10-1; J gene: TRBJ2-5; clone size: many; CDR3 protein: CASSESIIQETQYF; CDR3 DNA: TGCGCCAGCAGTGAGTCCATAATCCAAGAGACCCAGTACTTC
D gene: TRBD2; V gene: TRBV28; J gene: TRBJ2-7; clone size: -; CDR3 protein: CVSSEFASGSSYEQYF; CDR3 DNA: TGTGTCAGCAGTGAATTTGCTAGCGGCTCCTCCTACGAGCAGTACTTC
D gene: -; V gene: TRBV6-2/TRBV6-3; J gene: TRBJ2-1; clone size: -; CDR3 protein: CVSKDLQSGEQFF; CDR3 DNA: TGTGTCAGTAAAGACCTACAGTCGGGCGAGCAATTCTTC
D gene: -; V gene: TRBV6-1; J gene: TRBJ2-7; clone size: once; CDR3 protein: CASNRVTGTCEQYF; CDR3 DNA: TGTGCCAGCAATAGGGTCACCGGAACTTGCGAGCAGTACTTC
D gene: TRBD1; V gene: TRBV7-8; J gene: TRBJ1-4; clone size: few; CDR3 protein: CASGRDRAKLFF; CDR3 DNA: TGTGCCAGCGGGAGGGACAGGGCAAAACTGTTTTTT
D gene: -; V gene: TRBV28; J gene: TRBJ2-1; clone size: -; CDR3 protein: CASSLSRSYNEQFF; CDR3 DNA: TGTGCCAGCAGTTTAAGTCGGTCCTACAATGAGCAGTTCTTC
D gene: -; V gene: TRBV4-1; J gene: TRBJ2-7; clone size: -; CDR3 protein: CAISHRVGSYEQYF; CDR3 DNA: TGCGCCATCAGCCATAGGGTCGGCTCCTACGAGCAGTACTTC
D gene: -; V gene: TRBV6-2/TRBV6-3; J gene: TRBJ1-3; clone size: many; CDR3 protein: CASSYGPPSSGNTIYF; CDR3 DNA: TGTGCCAGCAGTTACGGGCCACCCAGCTCTGGAAACACCATATATTTT
D gene: TRBD1; V gene: TRBV28; J gene: TRBJ2-1; clone size: -; CDR3 protein: CASSRGQTLLNEQFF; CDR3 DNA: TGTGCCAGCAGCCGGGGACAGACCCTCCTCAATGAGCAGTTCTTC
D gene: -; V gene: TRBV28; J gene: TRBJ2-7; clone size: -; CDR3 protein: CASSLIALPYEQYF; CDR3 DNA: TGTGCCAGCAGTTTAATAGCGCTCCCCTACGAGCAGTACTTC
D gene: -; V gene: TRBV6-1; J gene: TRBJ2-2; clone size: many; CDR3 protein: CASSLERAGELFF; CDR3 DNA: TGTGCCAGCAGCCTAGAGAGGGCCGGGGAGCTGTTTTTT
D gene: -; V gene: TRBV28; J gene: TRBJ1-2; clone size: -; CDR3 protein: CACSLRSPTPGRYTF; CDR3 DNA: TGTGCCTGCAGTTTACGCTCCCCAACGCCCGGGCGCTACACCTTC
D gene: -; V gene: TRBV28; J gene: TRBJ2-3; clone size: few; CDR3 protein: CASRPFIRDRTDTQYF; CDR3 DNA: TGTGCCAGCAGGCCCTTCATTCGGGACCGGACAGATACGCAGTATTTT
D gene: -; V gene: TRBV29-1; J gene: TRBJ1-1; clone size: few; CDR3 protein: CSDGLTGSKAFF; CDR3 DNA: TGCAGCGATGGTCTTACGGGGTCTAAAGCTTTCTTT
D gene: -; V gene: TRBV11-3; J gene: TRBJ1-5; clone size: once; CDR3 protein: CASSLNEGDYSNQPQHF; CDR3 DNA: TGTGCCAGCAGCTTAAACGAGGGAGATTATAGCAATCAGCCCCAGCATTTT
D gene: TRBD2; V gene: TRBV4-2; J gene: TRBJ2-7; clone size: -; CDR3 protein: CASSQDIGGGAYEQYF; CDR3 DNA: TGTGCCAGTAGCCAAGACATCGGCGGGGGGGCCTACGAGCAGTACTTC
D gene: TRBD2; V gene: TRBV6-5; J gene: TRBJ2-2; clone size: -; CDR3 protein: CASSGREAAGELLF; CDR3 DNA: TGTGCCAGCAGTGGGCGGGAGGCCGCCGGGGAGCTGCTTTTT
D gene: -; V gene: TRBV30; J gene: TRBJ2-7; clone size: -; CDR3 protein: CAWAPLSNGRYEQYF; CDR3 DNA: TGTGCCTGGGCACCACTCTCTAACGGCAGATACGAGCAGTACTTC
D gene: -; V gene: TRBV29-1; J gene: TRBJ1-2; clone size: -; CDR3 protein: CSAAVLSGSSNYGYAF; CDR3 DNA: TGTAGCGCCGCGGTTCTGTCGGGTTCCTCTAACTATGGCTACGCCTTC